These 9 T cell receptor beta chains came from one sample sequenced in a study of CD4+ T cells in melanoma. TCRdb keeps only in-frame clones here, not all; method: immunoSEQ multiplex PCR. The sample consists of several thousand clones, 69% of them appearing once. What was sequenced was cells from a culture (not recorded whether cultured in vitro). Receptors originate from a human donor with melanoma.

The rearrangement links TRBV2 to TRBJ2-3; 8 bases line up with TRBD2. This CDR3 has 15 residues. Losses at the gene ends were 6 bases for V and 5 bases for J; bases not matched to a gene: 10. CDR1 SNHLY and CDR2 FYNNEI come from the germline V gene. This CDR3 is CASRAQRGMGDTQYF. The CDR3, as DNA: TGTGCCAGCAGGGCCCAGCGGGGGATGGGAGATACGCAGTATTTT.

The chain joins TRBV2 to TRBJ2-7, with 7 bases matching TRBD1. The junction had 14 bases not matched to a gene; V was cut back by 5 bases and J by 10 bases. The CDR3 spans 14 residues. Germline V gene lookup returns CDR1 SNHLY and CDR2 FYNNEI. The CDR3: CASSQSTGVRDQYF. For the CDR3, the DNA is TGTGCCAGCAGTCAGAGTACAGGGGTCCGGGATCAGTACTTC.

The chain has TRBV14 and TRBJ2-7; D gene uncertain. Per germline, CDR1 SGHDN and CDR2 FVKESK. The CDR3 sequence is 12 residues long. The V end was cut by 5 bases, the J end by 4 bases, with 9 bases between. Here the CDR3 reads CASSFSRYEQYF. CDR3 coding DNA: TGTGCCAGCAGCTTCTCGCGTTACGAGCAGTACTTC.

This chain connects TRBV5-1 to TRBJ1-1; weak D call: TRBD1 (5 bases). V lost 5 bases to trimming and J lost 3 bases, with 14 bases between them. Germline CDR1 SGHRS, CDR2 YFSETQ. The CDR3 covers 14 residues. The CDR3, as DNA: TGCGCCAGCAGAGACAGCGTTCCGGACACTGAAGCTTTCTTT. It encodes CASRDSVPDTEAFF.

V gene TRBV5-1 combines with J gene TRBJ1-2, with D uncertain. The CDR3 contains 14 residues. Germline CDR1 is SGHRS and CDR2 is YFSETQ. V lost 2 bases to trimming and J lost 3 bases, with 11 bases between them. CDR3 in DNA: TGCGCCAGCAGCTTTGGGTCCGCGGACTATGGCTACACCTTC. Its protein is CASSFGSADYGYTF.

For this clone: The junction and the germline gene differ at one end; a read error may be behind it. V and J are TRBV7-2 and TRBJ2-5; D is unclear. CDR1 is SGHTA, CDR2 FQGNSA, per germline. This CDR3 contains 13 residues. In DNA, the CDR3 is TGTGCCAGCAGCTTTCGGCAGGCAGAGGCCCAGTACTTC. Amino acid sequence: CASSFRQAEAQYF.

The J gene is TRBJ1-5, the V gene TRBV24-1; D might be TRBD1 (6 bases). V dropped 5 bases and J dropped 3 bases, with 10 bases sitting between them. Germline-derived CDR1 and CDR2 are KGHDR and SFDVKD. The CDR3 has 14 residues. The CDR3 nucleotides are TGTGCCACCAGTGCTTGGGACACCAATCAGCCCCAGCATTTT. This codes for CATSAWDTNQPQHF.

J is TRBJ2-7 and V is TRBV9; D may be TRBD1 (6 bases). This CDR3 spans 15 amino acids. V dropped 4 bases and J dropped 0 bases, with 14 bases sitting between them. Germline CDR1 is SGDLS and CDR2 is YYNGEE. The CDR3 loop reads CASSKSGQTSYEQYF. The DNA for the CDR3 is TGTGCCAGCAGCAAAAGCGGACAGACCTCCTACGAGCAGTACTTC. Complete variable domain (other parts from reference TRBV9 and TRBJ2-7): DSGVTQTPKHLITATGQRVTLRCSPRSGDLSVYWYQQSLDQGLQFLIQYYNGEERAKGNILERFSAQQFPDLHSELNLSSLELGDSALYFCASSKSGQTSYEQYFGPGTRLTVT.

In nucleotides, the CDR3 is TGCAGCGTTGGGGAGTCCCCTGGCTACACCTTC. Its translation: CSVGESPGYTF. This sequence joins TRBV29-1 and TRBJ1-2; D unclear. Germline CDR1 SQVTM, CDR2 ANQGSEA. The V end lost 4 bases, the J end lost 7 bases, and 10 bases lay between the germline ends. This CDR3 is built from 11 residues.